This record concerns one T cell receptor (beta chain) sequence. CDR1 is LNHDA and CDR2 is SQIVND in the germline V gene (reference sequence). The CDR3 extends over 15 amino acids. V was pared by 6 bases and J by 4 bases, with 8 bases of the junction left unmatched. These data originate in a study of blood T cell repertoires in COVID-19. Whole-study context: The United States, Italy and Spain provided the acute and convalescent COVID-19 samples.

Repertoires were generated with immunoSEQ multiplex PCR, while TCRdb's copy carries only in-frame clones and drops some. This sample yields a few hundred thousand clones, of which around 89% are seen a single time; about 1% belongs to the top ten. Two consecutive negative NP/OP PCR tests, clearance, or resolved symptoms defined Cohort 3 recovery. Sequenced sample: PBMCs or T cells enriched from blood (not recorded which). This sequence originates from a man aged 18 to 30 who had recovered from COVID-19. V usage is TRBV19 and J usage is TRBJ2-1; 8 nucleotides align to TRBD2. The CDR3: CASRTGGQPYNEQFF. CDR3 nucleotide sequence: TGTGCCAGTAGAACGGGGGGGCAGCCTTACAATGAGCAGTTCTTC.